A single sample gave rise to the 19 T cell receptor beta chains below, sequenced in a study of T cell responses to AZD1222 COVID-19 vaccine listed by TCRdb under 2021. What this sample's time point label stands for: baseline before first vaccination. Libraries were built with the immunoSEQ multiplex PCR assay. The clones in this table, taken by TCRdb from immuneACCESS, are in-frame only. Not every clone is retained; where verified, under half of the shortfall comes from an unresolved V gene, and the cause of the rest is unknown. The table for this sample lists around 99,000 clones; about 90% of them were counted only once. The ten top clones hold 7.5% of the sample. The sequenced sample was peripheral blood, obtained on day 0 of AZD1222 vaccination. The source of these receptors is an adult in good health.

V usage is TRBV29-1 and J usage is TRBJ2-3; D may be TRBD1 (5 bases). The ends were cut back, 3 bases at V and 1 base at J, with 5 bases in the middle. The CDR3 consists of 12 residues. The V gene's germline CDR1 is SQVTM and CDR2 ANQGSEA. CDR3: CSVDRGTDTQYF. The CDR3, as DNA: TGCAGCGTTGACAGGGGCACAGATACGCAGTATTTT.

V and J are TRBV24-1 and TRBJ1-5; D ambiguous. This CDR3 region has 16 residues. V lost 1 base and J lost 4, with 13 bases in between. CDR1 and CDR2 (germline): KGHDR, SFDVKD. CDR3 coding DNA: TGTGCCACCAGTGATTTAGAGGGAAAAGAAAATCAGCCCCAGCATTTT. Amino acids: CATSDLEGKENQPQHF.

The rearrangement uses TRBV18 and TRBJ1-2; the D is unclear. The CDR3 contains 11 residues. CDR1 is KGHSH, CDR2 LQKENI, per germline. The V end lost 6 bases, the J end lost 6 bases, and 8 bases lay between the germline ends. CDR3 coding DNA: TGTGCCAGCTCCGCATCGGATGGCTACACCTTC. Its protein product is CASSASDGYTF.

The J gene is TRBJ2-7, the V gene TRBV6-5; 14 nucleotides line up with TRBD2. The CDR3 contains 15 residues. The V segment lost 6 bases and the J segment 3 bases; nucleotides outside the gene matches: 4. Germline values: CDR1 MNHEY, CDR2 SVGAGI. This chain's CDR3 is CASRGGTSGSYEQYF. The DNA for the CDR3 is TGTGCCAGCAGGGGAGGGACTAGCGGGAGCTACGAGCAGTACTTC.

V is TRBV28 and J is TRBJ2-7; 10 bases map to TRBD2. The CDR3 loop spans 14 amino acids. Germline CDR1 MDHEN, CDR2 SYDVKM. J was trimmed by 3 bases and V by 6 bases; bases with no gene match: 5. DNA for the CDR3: TGTGCCAGCAGCGGATCTAGCGGGAGCTACGAGCAGTACTTC. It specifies CASSGSSGSYEQYF.

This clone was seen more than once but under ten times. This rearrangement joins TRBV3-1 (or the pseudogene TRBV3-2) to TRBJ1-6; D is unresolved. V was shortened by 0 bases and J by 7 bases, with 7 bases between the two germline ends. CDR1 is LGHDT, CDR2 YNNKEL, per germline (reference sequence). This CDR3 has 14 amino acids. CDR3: CASSQEGGNSPLHF. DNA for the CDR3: TGTGCCAGCAGCCAAGAGGGAGGGAATTCACCCCTCCACTTT.

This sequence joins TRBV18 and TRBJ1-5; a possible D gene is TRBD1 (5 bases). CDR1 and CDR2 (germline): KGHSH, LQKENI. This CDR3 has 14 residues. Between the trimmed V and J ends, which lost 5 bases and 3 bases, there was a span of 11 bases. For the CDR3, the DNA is TGTGCCAGCTCAACGGGACTCTTCAATCAGCCCCAGCATTTT. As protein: CASSTGLFNQPQHF. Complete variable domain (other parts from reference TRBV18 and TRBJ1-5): NAGVMQNPRHLVRRRGQEARLRCSPMKGHSHVYWYRQLPEEGLKFMVYLQKENIIDESGMPKERFSAEFPKEGPSILRIQQVVRGDSAAYFCASSTGLFNQPQHFGDGTRLSIL.

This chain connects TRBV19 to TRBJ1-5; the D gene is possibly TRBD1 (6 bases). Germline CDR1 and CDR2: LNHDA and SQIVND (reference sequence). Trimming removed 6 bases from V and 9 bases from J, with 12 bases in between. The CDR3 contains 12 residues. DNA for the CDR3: TGTGCCAGTAGAGGGGGGGCGGTGCCCCAGCATTTT. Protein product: CASRGGAVPQHF.

CDR3 sequence reads: CASSYSGQGGTGELFF. DNA of the CDR3: TGTGCCAGCAGTTACTCGGGACAGGGGGGGACCGGGGAGCTGTTTTTT. The J gene is TRBJ2-2, the V gene TRBV6-5; 11 nucleotides align to TRBD1. This CDR3 spans 16 amino acids. Trimming at V came to 0 bases and at J to 5 bases, leaving 2 bases not matched to a gene. Germline lookup yields CDR1 MNHEY and CDR2 SVGAGI.

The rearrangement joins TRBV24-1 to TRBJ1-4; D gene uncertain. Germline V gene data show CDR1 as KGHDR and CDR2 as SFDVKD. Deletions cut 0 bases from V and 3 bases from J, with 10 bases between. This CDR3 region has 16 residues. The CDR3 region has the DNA TGTGCCACCAGTGATTTGGCGGGTTGTCCTAATGAAAAACTGTTTTTT. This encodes CATSDLAGCPNEKLFF.

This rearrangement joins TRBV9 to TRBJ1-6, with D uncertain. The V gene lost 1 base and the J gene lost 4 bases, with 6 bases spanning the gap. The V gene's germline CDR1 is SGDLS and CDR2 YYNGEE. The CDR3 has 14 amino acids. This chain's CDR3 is CASSVLGYNSPLHF. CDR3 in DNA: TGTGCCAGCAGCGTATTGGGGTATAATTCACCCCTCCACTTT.

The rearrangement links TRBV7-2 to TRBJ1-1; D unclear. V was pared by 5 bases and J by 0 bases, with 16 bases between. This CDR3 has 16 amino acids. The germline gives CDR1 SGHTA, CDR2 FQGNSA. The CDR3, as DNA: TGTGCCAGCAGCCTAGGACCGCTGGGCATGAACACTGAAGCTTTCTTT. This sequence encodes CASSLGPLGMNTEAFF.

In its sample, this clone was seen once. CDR3 residues: CASSTGGVPGTGELFF. The CDR3 DNA reads TGCGCCAGCAGCACCGGCGGGGTCCCGGGCACCGGGGAGCTGTTTTTT. The J gene is TRBJ2-2, the V gene TRBV4-3, with D tentatively TRBD2 (6 bases). Germline V gives CDR1 LGHNA, CDR2 YSLEER. Trimming cost V 5 bases and J 4 bases, with 17 bases left between them. This CDR3 comprises 16 residues.

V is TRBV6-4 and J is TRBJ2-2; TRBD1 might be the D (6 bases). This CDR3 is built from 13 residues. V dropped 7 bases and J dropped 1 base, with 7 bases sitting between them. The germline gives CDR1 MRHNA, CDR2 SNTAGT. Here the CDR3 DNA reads TGTGCCAGCATGGACAGGAACACCGGGGAGCTGTTTTTT. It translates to CASMDRNTGELFF.

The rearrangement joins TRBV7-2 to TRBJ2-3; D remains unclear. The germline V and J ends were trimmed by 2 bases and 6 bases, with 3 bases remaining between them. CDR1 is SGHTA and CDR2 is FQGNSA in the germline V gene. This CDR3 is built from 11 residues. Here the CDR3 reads CASSLPDTQYF. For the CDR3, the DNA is TGTGCCAGCAGCTTACCGGATACGCAGTATTTT. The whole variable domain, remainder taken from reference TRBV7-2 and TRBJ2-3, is GAGVSQSPSNKVTEKGKDVELRCDPISGHTALYWYRQSLGQGLEFLIYFQGNSAPDKSGLPSDRFSAERTGGSVSTLTIQRTQQEDSAVYLCASSLPDTQYFGPGTRLTVL.

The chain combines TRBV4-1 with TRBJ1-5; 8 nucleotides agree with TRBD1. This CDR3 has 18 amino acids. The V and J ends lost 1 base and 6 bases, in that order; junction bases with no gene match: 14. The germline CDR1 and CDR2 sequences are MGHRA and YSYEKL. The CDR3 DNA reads TGCGCCAGCAGCCAAGCTATCGTTAGGACAGGGAAAGGTCAGCCCCAGCATTTT. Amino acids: CASSQAIVRTGKGQPQHF.

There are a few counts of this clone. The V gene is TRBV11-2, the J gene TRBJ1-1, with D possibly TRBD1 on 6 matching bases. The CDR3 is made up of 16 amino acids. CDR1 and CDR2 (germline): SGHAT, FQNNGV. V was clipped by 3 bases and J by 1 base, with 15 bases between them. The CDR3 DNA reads TGTGCCAGCAGCTTCGGGGGCAGGGGTGGGAACACTGAAGCTTTCTTT. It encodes CASSFGGRGGNTEAFF. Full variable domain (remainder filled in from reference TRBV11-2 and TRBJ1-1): EAGVAQSPRYKIIEKRQSVAFWCNPISGHATLYWYQQILGQGPKLLIQFQNNGVVDDSQLPKDRFSAERLKGVDSTLKIQPAKLEDSAVYLCASSFGGRGGNTEAFFGQGTRLTVV.

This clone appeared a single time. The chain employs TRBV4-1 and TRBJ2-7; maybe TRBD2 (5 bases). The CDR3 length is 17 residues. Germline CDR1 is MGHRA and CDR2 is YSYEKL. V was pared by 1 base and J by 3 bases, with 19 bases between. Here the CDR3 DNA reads TGCGCCAGCAGCCAAGGGATAGCGCCCGGGTTTGTCTACGAGCAGTACTTC. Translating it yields CASSQGIAPGFVYEQYF.

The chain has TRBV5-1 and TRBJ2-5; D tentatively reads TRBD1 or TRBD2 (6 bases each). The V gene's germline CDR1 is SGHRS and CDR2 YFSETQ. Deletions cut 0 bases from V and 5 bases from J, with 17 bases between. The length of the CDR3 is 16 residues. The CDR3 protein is CASSLAGGLGGETQYF. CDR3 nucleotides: TGCGCCAGCAGCTTGGCCGGGGGCCTGGGGGGTGAGACCCAGTACTTC.